Shown below are 22 T cell receptor beta chains from a single sample sequenced in a study of T cells in Graves' hyperthyroidism and ophthalmopathy. Amplification targeted TCR beta CDR3 regions from RNA transcripts. First-round RT-PCR targeting the TCR CDR3 was performed with the HTBI primer set. A single record per CDR3 protein comes from TCRdb applying MiXCR to the multiplex PCR reads. In the table there are under 250,000 distinct CDR3 sequences, less than 20% of which are singletons. Sequenced input: blood. The receptors come from a woman in her forties or fifties with Graves' hyperthyroidism.

The gene calls are TRBV20-1 and TRBJ2-1, with D maybe TRBD2 (6 bases). Germline lookup yields CDR1 DFQATT and CDR2 SNEGSKA (reference sequence). This CDR3 region has 16 residues. The germline V and J ends were trimmed by 0 bases and 1 base, with 13 bases remaining between them. CDR3 coding DNA: TGCAGTGCTAGAGATCGTCGGCGGGGATCCTACAATGAGCAGTTCTTC. Residues: CSARDRRRGSYNEQFF.

The chain employs TRBV2 and TRBJ1-4; D ambiguous. Trimming cost V 4 bases and J 13 bases, with 19 bases left between them. CDR1 and CDR2 (germline): SNHLY, FYNNEI. The CDR3 has 14 amino acids. In DNA, the CDR3 is TGTGCCAGCAGTGTCTTCCAGGTCGAAGGAGGACTGTTTTTT. The encoded protein is CASSVFQVEGGLFF.

There are many counts of this clonotype. The rearrangement links TRBV29-1 to TRBJ1-1, with 7 bases aligning to TRBD1. The V and J ends lost 6 bases and 0 bases, in that order; junction bases with no gene match: 4. The V gene's germline CDR1 is SQVTM and CDR2 ANQGSEA. This CDR3 is 13 amino acids long. CDR3 coding DNA: TGCAGCGTCCGACAGGGCCTGAACACTGAAGCTTTCTTT. It translates to CSVRQGLNTEAFF. The full variable domain, its missing parts supplied by reference TRBV29-1 and TRBJ1-1, is SAVISQKPSRDICQRGTSLTIQCQVDSQVTMMFWYRQQPGQSLTLIATANQGSEATYESGFVIDKFPISRPNLTFSTLTVSNMSPEDSSIYLCSVRQGLNTEAFFGQGTRLTVV.

This clonotype has more than one count but fewer than ten. The chain uses TRBV4-1 and TRBJ2-7; D is unresolved. The CDR3 covers 16 residues. The V and J ends lost 1 base and 4 bases respectively, with 17 bases between them. Germline CDR1 is MGHRA and CDR2 is YSYEKL. The CDR3 DNA follows: TGCGCCAGCAGCCAAGTGGACGCCGCCACGAATTACGAGCAGTACTTC. It encodes CASSQVDAATNYEQYF.

This clonotype was detected only a few times. This chain uses TRBV5-6 with TRBJ2-7, with 10 nucleotides matching TRBD1. CDR3 length: 16 amino acids. CDR1 SGHDT and CDR2 YYEEEE come from the germline V gene. J was trimmed by 4 bases and V by 0 bases; bases with no gene match: 7. The CDR3 is CASSLGSPGQGYEQYF. The CDR3 nucleotides are TGTGCCAGCAGCTTGGGGTCACCGGGACAGGGGTACGAGCAGTACTTC.

In its sample, this clonotype was seen many times. CDR3 nucleotides: TGTGCCAGCAGCTCAGGAGGGGGTGGTTACGAGCAGTACTTC. Its protein product is CASSSGGGGYEQYF. This sequence joins TRBV11-3 and TRBJ2-7; either TRBD1 or TRBD2 may fit D (6 bases each). In germline, CDR1 is SGHNT, CDR2 YENEEA. This CDR3 contains 14 residues. The V end was cut by 4 bases, the J end by 4 bases, with 14 bases between.

This clonotype was seen repeatedly, ten times or more. The chain links TRBV4-1 to TRBJ2-7; 8 bases align to TRBD2. CDR3 length: 16 amino acids. Unmatched junction bases numbered 6, after V lost 0 bases and J lost 2 bases. Germline assignment: CDR1 MGHRA and CDR2 YSYEKL. The CDR3 DNA follows: TGCGCCAGCAGCCAAGAAGTGGCGGGAGGTGCCTACGAGCAGTACTTC. It specifies CASSQEVAGGAYEQYF.

The chain has TRBV11-2 and TRBJ2-3, with 7 bases lining up with TRBD2. The ends lost 2 bases at V and 5 bases at J; junction bases unmatched: 10. The germline CDR1 and CDR2 sequences are SGHAT and FQNNGV. The CDR3 consists of 16 residues. The CDR3 is CASSLFGGSFRDTQYF. The CDR3 coding sequence is TGTGCCAGCAGCTTATTTGGCGGGAGCTTTAGAGATACGCAGTATTTT.

The chain combines TRBV19 with TRBJ2-5; D unresolved. The V end was cut by 3 bases, the J end by 0 bases, with 8 bases between. The CDR3 has 14 amino acids. CDR1 and CDR2 (germline): LNHDA, SQIVND (reference sequence). CDR3 DNA: TGTGCCAGTAGTATTAACACAAACCAAGAGACCCAGTACTTC. Translation: CASSINTNQETQYF.

The V and J genes are TRBV5-1 and TRBJ2-5; D gene ambiguous. CDR3 length: 15 amino acids. Germline V gives CDR1 SGHRS, CDR2 YFSETQ. V was clipped by 0 bases and J by 5 bases, with 14 bases between them. The CDR3 DNA is TGCGCCAGCAGCTTGGATGGAGCGAGTCGGGAGACCCAGTACTTC. Amino acids: CASSLDGASRETQYF.

The rearrangement links TRBV24-1 to TRBJ2-7; 10 nucleotides line up with TRBD1. The CDR3 length is 16 residues. The trim removed 3 bases at V and 4 bases at J, leaving 8 bases unmatched. Germline lookup yields CDR1 KGHDR and CDR2 SFDVKD. DNA for the CDR3: TGTGCCACCAGTGATGCCGGGACAGGGGATGGGTACGAGCAGTACTTC. Translation gives CATSDAGTGDGYEQYF.

The chain is built from TRBV7-2 and TRBJ2-2; D not certain. The CDR3 runs 10 residues. CDR1 and CDR2 from the germline V gene are SGHTA and FQGNSA. V shed 5 bases and J shed 8 bases, with 3 bases lying between them. In DNA, the CDR3 is TGTGCCAGCAGCCGTGGGGAGCTGTTTTTT. It specifies CASSRGELFF. The variable domain in full, completed from reference TRBV7-2 and TRBJ2-2, reads GAGVSQSPSNKVTEKGKDVELRCDPISGHTALYWYRQSLGQGLEFLIYFQGNSAPDKSGLPSDRFSAERTGGSVSTLTIQRTQQEDSAVYLCASSRGELFFGEGSRLTVL.

The chain employs TRBV5-1 and TRBJ1-5, with D unclear. V dropped 7 bases and J dropped 4 bases, with 15 bases sitting between them. CDR1 and CDR2 from the germline V gene are SGHRS and YFSETQ. The CDR3 is made up of 14 amino acids. The CDR3 DNA follows: TGCGCCAGCTCCCCCTCGGATCAGAATCAGCCCCAGCATTTT. The encoded protein is CASSPSDQNQPQHF.

The J gene is TRBJ1-5, the V gene TRBV27; D may be TRBD1 (6 bases). The ends were cut back, 5 bases at V and 6 bases at J, with 14 bases in the middle. In germline, CDR1 is MNHEY, CDR2 SMNVEV (reference sequence). This CDR3 region has 14 residues. The DNA for the CDR3 is TGTGCCAGCAGTCTCCTGAGGGGGAGTCAGCCCCAGCATTTT. Amino acid sequence: CASSLLRGSQPQHF.

This clonotype was detected many times. The J gene is TRBJ1-2, the V gene TRBV5-6, with TRBD1 as a possible D gene (5 bases). CDR1 SGHDT and CDR2 YYEEEE come from the germline V gene. CDR3 length equals 12 residues. Trimming took off 4 bases at V and 6 bases at J, with 10 bases between the two ends. The CDR3 protein is CASSLSGNGYTF. The CDR3 DNA sequence: TGTGCCAGCAGCCTTTCAGGGAATGGCTACACCTTC. The complete variable domain, with remaining parts taken from reference TRBV5-6 and TRBJ1-2, reads DAGVTQSPTHLIKTRGQQVTLRCSPKSGHDTVSWYQQALGQGPQFIFQYYEEEERQRGNFPDRFSGHQFPNYSSELNVNALLLGDSALYLCASSLSGNGYTFGSGTRLTVV.

This clonotype was seen only once. This chain uses TRBV9 with TRBJ2-7; perhaps TRBD1 as D (5 bases). The CDR3 runs to 15 residues. Trimming stripped 0 bases from V and 3 bases from J, with 13 bases between. CDR1 and CDR2 from the germline V gene are SGDLS and YYNGEE. CDR3 sequence (DNA): TGTGCCAGCAGCGTAGATGGACAAGCGAACTACGAGCAGTACTTC. Translated, it gives CASSVDGQANYEQYF.

This clonotype has ten or more counts. V gene TRBV9 combines with J gene TRBJ2-7, with 9 bases that match TRBD2. V was pared by 0 bases and J by 5 bases, with 12 bases of the junction left unmatched. The length of the CDR3 is 17 residues. Germline lookup yields CDR1 SGDLS and CDR2 YYNGEE. CDR3 residues: CASSVVMAGGPMDEQYF. DNA of the CDR3: TGTGCCAGCAGCGTAGTAATGGCGGGAGGGCCGATGGACGAGCAGTACTTC.

The chain has TRBV19 and TRBJ2-1, with 11 bases fitting TRBD1. The length of the CDR3 is 15 residues. CDR1 is LNHDA, CDR2 SQIVND, per germline (reference sequence). J lost 13 bases, V lost 7 bases, and 15 bases had no gene match. The CDR3 spells CASNLGQGAEETQFF. As DNA, the CDR3 is TGTGCCAGTAATCTTGGACAGGGGGCTGAGGAGACCCAGTTCTTC.

This clonotype has at least ten counts. The J gene is TRBJ1-3, the V gene TRBV11-2, with no clear D. Germline V CDR1 and CDR2: SGHAT, FQNNGV. The germline V and J ends were trimmed by 2 bases and 0 bases, with 5 bases remaining between them. The CDR3 contains 14 residues. Written as DNA, the CDR3 is TGTGCCAGCAGCTTATCTAACTCTGGAAACACCATATATTTT. Translated, it gives CASSLSNSGNTIYF.

In this sample, this clonotype turned up once. The chain links TRBV15 to TRBJ1-4; 7 bases are shared with TRBD1. Germline CDR1 is LNHNV and CDR2 is YYDKDF (reference sequence). With 0 bases clipped from V and 8 bases from J, the junction kept 3 bases outside the gene matches. The CDR3 spans 14 residues. In DNA form, the CDR3 reads TGTGCCACCAGCAGAGATCCGGACAGGGAAAAACTGTTTTTT. Protein product: CATSRDPDREKLFF.

The rearrangement links TRBV7-2 to TRBJ2-3, with 9 bases fitting TRBD2. The CDR3 covers 17 residues. CDR1 is SGHTA and CDR2 is FQGNSA in the germline V gene. After removal of 1 base from V and 6 bases from J, the junction contained 11 bases not matched to a gene. The CDR3 DNA sequence: TGTGCCAGCAGCTTAGTTGCGGGAGGGCCTGGGGGGGATACGCAGTATTTT. This codes for CASSLVAGGPGGDTQYF.

This clonotype was counted at least ten times. The chain has TRBV28 and TRBJ1-4, with D unclear. Trimming removed 4 bases from V and 0 bases from J, with 18 bases in between. The CDR3 extends over 18 amino acids. The germline V gene has CDR1 MDHEN and CDR2 SYDVKM. The CDR3 DNA sequence: TGTGCCAGCAGTTCCCTTATTCCGTTACCGGCAACTAATGAAAAACTGTTTTTT. Translated: CASSSLIPLPATNEKLFF.